This T cell receptor beta chain is from a study of Graves' ophthalmopathy and Graves' hyperthyroidism. TCR beta CDR3 regions were amplified from RNA transcripts. HTBI primers primed a first-round RT-PCR, and a second-round multiplex PCR followed. TCRdb re-derived calls from the multiplex PCR reads in MiXCR, one entry per CDR3 protein. This sample has 230,000 or so distinct CDR3 sequences, with 45% to 55% found just once. This clonotype was counted a few times. CDR1 is SGHTA, CDR2 FQGNSA, per germline. V was shortened by 3 bases and J by 0 bases, with 6 bases between the two germline ends. This CDR3 has 15 amino acids.

The clonotype originates from an adult man with Graves' ophthalmopathy. The rearrangement links TRBV7-2 to TRBJ2-6; no reliable D call. What was sequenced was peripheral blood. In nucleotides, the CDR3 is TGTGCCAGCAGCTTGATGGCCTCTGGGGCCAACGTCCTGACTTTC. Its translation: CASSLMASGANVLTF. Full variable domain (remainder filled in from reference TRBV7-2 and TRBJ2-6): GAGVSQSPSNKVTEKGKDVELRCDPISGHTALYWYRQSLGQGLEFLIYFQGNSAPDKSGLPSDRFSAERTGGSVSTLTIQRTQQEDSAVYLCASSLMASGANVLTFGAGSRLTVL.